This TCR beta chain stems from a study of T cell repertoires in cytomegalovirus infection. A single record per CDR3 protein comes from TCRdb applying MiXCR to the reads. The sample yields about 310,000 distinct CDR3 sequences, around a quarter seen once. The study, taken as a whole, reports: Cumulative public TCR beta family frequency identified carriers of CMV plus the relevant HLA.

From germline, CDR1 is LNHDA and CDR2 SQIVND (reference sequence). The CDR3 length is 20 residues. The J segment lost 2 bases and the V segment lost 6 bases, leaving 14 bases of the junction unmatched. This clonotype was recorded a few times. As yet, its antigen is unknown. Sequenced here: cultured PBMCs, sampled from culture after CMV antigen stimulation. The rearrangement uses TRBV19 and TRBJ2-1, with TRBD2 identical over 15 bases. This receptor was identified in a human donor in good health (CMV status not recorded). Some clones in this sample may be carry-over from other donors' samples. The CDR3 reads CASSPTGLAGGSNPYNEQFF. The DNA of the CDR3 is TGTGCCAGTAGCCCGACGGGACTAGCGGGAGGAAGTAACCCCTACAATGAGCAGTTCTTC. The full variable domain, its missing parts supplied by reference TRBV19 and TRBJ2-1, is DGGITQSPKYLFRKEGQNVTLSCEQNLNHDAMYWYRQDPGQGLRLIYYSQIVNDFQKGDIAEGYSVSREKKESFPLTVTSAQKNPTAFYLCASSPTGLAGGSNPYNEQFFGPGTRLTVL.